This TCR beta chain is drawn from a study of T cells in Graves' hyperthyroidism and ophthalmopathy. Study-wide background: Staff took peripheral blood when the initial diagnosis was made, before any treatment began.

Amplification of TCR beta CDR3 regions used RNA as the template. A first-round RT-PCR of the TCR CDR3 used the HTBI primer set. One entry per CDR3 protein, called by TCRdb with MiXCR from the multiplex PCR reads. The profile shows fewer than 450,000 distinct CDR3 sequences, about an eighth of them singletons. Trimming removed 4 bases at V and 0 bases at J, with 9 bases between. The V gene's germline CDR1 is LNHDA and CDR2 SQIVND (reference sequence). The CDR3 has 14 residues. This receptor was taken from a man aged 45-65 years with Graves' ophthalmopathy. Sequenced material: blood. The chain joins TRBV19 to TRBJ1-2, with D uncertain. This chain's CDR3 is CASSKGPTNYGYTF. Written as DNA, the CDR3 is TGTGCCAGTAGTAAAGGGCCAACTAACTATGGCTACACCTTC.